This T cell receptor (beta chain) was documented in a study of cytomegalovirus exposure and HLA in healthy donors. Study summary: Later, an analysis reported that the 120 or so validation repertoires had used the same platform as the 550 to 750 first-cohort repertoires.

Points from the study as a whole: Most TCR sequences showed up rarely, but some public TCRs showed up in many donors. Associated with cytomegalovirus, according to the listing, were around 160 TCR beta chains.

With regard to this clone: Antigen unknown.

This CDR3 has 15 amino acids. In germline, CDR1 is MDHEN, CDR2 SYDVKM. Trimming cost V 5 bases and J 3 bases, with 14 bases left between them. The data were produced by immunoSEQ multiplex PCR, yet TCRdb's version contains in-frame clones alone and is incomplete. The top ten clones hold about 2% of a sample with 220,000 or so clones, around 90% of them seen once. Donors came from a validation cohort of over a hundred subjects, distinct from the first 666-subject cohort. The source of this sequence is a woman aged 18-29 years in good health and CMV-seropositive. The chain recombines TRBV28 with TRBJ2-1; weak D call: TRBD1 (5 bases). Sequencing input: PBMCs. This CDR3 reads CASSLMGQVYNEQFF. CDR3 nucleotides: TGTGCCAGCAGTCTTATGGGGCAAGTCTACAATGAGCAGTTCTTC.